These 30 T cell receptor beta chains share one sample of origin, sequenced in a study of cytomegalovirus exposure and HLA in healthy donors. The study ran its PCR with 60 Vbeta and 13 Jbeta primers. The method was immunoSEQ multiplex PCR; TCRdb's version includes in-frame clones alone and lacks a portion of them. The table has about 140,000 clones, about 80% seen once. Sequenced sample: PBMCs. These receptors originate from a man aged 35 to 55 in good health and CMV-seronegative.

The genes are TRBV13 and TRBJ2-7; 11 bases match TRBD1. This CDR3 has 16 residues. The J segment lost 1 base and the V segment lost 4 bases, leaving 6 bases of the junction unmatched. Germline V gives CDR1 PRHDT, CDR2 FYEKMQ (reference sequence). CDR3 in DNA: TGTGCCAGCAGCTACACCGGGACAGGGGGGTCCTACGAGCAGTACTTC. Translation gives CASSYTGTGGSYEQYF.

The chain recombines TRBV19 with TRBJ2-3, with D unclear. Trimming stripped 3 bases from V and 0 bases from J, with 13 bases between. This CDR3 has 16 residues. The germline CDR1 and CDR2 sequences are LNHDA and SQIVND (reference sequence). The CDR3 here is CASSIARAASTDTQYF. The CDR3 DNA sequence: TGTGCCAGTAGTATCGCACGAGCTGCTAGCACAGATACGCAGTATTTT.

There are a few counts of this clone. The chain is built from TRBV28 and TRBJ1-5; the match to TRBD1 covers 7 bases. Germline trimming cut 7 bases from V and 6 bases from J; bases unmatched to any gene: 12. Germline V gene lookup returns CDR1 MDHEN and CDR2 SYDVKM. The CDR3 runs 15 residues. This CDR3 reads CASINRGRLSQPQHF. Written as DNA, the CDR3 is TGTGCCAGCATTAATAGGGGGCGCCTATCTCAGCCCCAGCATTTT.

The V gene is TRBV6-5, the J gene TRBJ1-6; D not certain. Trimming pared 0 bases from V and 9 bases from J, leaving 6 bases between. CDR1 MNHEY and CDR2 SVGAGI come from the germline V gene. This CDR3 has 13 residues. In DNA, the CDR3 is TGTGCCAGCAGTTACTCGCTAACTTCACCCCTCCACTTT. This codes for CASSYSLTSPLHF.

DNA for the CDR3: TGCGCCAGCCACGACAGGACAGCCCCTAACTATGGCTACACCTTC. It is translated as CASHDRTAPNYGYTF. The chain combines TRBV5-1 with TRBJ1-2, with D possibly matching TRBD1 (6 bases). The V gene lost 7 bases and the J gene lost 0 bases, with 16 bases spanning the gap. The CDR3 loop spans 15 amino acids. Germline CDR1 is SGHRS and CDR2 is YFSETQ.

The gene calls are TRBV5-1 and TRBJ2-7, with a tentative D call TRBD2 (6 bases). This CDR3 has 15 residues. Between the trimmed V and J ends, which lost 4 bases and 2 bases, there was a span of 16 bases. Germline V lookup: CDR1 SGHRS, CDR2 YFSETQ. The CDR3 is CASSQTASGAYEQYF. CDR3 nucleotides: TGCGCCAGCAGCCAAACGGCCTCGGGGGCCTACGAGCAGTACTTC.

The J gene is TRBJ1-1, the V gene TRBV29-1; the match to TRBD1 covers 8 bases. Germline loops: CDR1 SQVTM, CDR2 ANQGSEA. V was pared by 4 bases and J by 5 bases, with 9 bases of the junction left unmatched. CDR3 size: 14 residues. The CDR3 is CSVVATGDGTEAFF. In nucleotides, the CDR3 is TGCAGCGTTGTCGCGACAGGGGACGGGACTGAAGCTTTCTTT.

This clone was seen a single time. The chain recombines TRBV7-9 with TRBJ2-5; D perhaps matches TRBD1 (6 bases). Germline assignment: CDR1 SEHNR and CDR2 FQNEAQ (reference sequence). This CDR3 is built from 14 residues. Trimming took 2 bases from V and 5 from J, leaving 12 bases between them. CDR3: CASSLFQGWETQYF. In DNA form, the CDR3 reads TGTGCCAGCAGCTTATTTCAGGGGTGGGAGACCCAGTACTTC.

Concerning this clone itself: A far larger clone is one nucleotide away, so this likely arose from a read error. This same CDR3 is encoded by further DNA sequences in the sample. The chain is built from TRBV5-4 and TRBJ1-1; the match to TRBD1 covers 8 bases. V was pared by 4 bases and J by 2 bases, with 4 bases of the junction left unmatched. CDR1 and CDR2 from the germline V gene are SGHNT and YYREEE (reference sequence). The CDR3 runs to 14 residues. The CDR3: CASSQTGENTEAFF. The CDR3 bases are TGTGCCAGCAGCCAGACAGGGGAAAACACTGAAGCTTTCTTT.

The CDR3 DNA follows: TGTGCCAGTAGAGAGGACAGGGGGTTTGAAAAACTGTTTTTT. Its translation is CASREDRGFEKLFF. The chain couples TRBV19 to TRBJ1-4; TRBD1 agrees at 10 bases. CDR1 and CDR2 (germline): LNHDA, SQIVND (reference sequence). CDR3 length: 14 amino acids. Germline trimming cut 6 bases from V and 7 bases from J; bases unmatched to any gene: 5.

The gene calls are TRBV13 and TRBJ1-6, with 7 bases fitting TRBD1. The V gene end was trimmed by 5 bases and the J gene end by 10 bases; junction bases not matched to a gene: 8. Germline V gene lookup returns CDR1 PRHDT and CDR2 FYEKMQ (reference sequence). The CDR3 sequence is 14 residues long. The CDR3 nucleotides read TGTGCCAGCAGCATCCGGGACAGCAGGTCACCCCTCCACTTT. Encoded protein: CASSIRDSRSPLHF. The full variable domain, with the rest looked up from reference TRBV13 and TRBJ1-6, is AAGVIQSPRHLIKEKRETATLKCYPIPRHDTVYWYQQGPGQDPQFLISFYEKMQSDKGSIPDRFSAQQFSDYHSELNMSSLELGDSALYFCASSIRDSRSPLHFGNGTRLTVT.

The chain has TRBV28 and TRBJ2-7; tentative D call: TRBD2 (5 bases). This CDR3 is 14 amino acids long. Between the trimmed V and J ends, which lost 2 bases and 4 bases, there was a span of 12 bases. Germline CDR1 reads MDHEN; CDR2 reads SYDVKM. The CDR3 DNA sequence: TGTGCCAGCAGTTTAACTCGTAGCGTTTACGAGCAGTACTTC. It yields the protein CASSLTRSVYEQYF.

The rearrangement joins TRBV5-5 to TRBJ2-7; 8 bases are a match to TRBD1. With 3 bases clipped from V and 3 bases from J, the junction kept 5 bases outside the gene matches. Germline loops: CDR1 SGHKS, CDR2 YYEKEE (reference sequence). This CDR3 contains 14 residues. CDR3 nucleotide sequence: TGTGCCAGCAGCTATTGGACAGGGTTCTACGAGCAGTACTTC. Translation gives CASSYWTGFYEQYF.

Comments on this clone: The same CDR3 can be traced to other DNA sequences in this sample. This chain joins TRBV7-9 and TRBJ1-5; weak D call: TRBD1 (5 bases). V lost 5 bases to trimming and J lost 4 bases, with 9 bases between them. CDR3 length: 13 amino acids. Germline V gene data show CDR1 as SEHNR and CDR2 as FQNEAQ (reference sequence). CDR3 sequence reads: CASSTAGNQPQHF. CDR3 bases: TGTGCCAGCAGCACCGCAGGGAATCAGCCCCAGCATTTT.

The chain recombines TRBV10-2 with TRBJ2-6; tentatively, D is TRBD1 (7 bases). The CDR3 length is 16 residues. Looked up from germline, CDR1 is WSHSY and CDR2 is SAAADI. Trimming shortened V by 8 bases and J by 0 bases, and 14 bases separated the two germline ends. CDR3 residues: CASGGTASSGANVLTF. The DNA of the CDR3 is TGCGCCAGCGGAGGGACAGCAAGCTCTGGGGCCAACGTCCTGACTTTC.

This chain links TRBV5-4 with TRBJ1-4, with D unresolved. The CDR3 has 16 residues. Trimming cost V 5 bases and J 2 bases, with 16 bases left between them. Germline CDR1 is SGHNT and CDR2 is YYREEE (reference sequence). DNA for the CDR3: TGTGCCAGCAGTCAGACGGGTAGTGGGACTAATGAAAAACTGTTTTTT. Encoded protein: CASSQTGSGTNEKLFF.

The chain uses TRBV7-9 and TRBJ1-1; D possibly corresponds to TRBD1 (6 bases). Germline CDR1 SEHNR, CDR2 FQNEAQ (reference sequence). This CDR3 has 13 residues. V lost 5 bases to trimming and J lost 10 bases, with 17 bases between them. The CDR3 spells CASSATQGPGAFF. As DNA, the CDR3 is TGTGCCAGCAGCGCCACGCAGGGGCCGGGAGCTTTCTTT.

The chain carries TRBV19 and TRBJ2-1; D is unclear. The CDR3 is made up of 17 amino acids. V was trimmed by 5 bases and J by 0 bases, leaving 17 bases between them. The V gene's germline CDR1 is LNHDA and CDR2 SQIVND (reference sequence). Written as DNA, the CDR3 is TGTGCCAGTAGTCTACGAATTGCGATGCTCTCCTACAATGAGCAGTTCTTC. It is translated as CASSLRIAMLSYNEQFF.

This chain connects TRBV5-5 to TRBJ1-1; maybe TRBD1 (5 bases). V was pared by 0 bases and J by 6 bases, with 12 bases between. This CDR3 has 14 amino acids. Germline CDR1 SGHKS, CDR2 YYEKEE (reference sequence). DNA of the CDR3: TGTGCCAGCAGCTTGGTCAGGGCGTGGGCTGAAGCTTTCTTT. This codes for CASSLVRAWAEAFF.

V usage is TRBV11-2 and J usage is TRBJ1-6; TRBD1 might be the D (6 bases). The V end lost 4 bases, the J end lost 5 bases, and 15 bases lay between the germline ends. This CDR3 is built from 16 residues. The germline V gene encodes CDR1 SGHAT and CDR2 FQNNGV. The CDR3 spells CASSSQLQGNNSPLHF. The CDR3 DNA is TGTGCCAGCAGCTCGCAATTACAGGGAAATAATTCACCCCTCCACTTT.

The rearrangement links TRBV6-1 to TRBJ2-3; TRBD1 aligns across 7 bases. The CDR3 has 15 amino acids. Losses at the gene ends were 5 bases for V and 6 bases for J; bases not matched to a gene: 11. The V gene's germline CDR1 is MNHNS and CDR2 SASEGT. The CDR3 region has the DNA TGTGCCAGCAGTACCCAGAGGGGACAGTCCGATACGCAGTATTTT. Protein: CASSTQRGQSDTQYF.

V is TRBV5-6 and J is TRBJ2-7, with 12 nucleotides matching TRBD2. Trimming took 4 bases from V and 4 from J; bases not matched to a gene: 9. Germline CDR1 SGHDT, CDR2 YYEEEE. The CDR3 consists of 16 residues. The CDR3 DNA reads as TGTGCCAGCAGCCCTCTAGCGGGGGGGGCAGGGTACGAGCAGTACTTC. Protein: CASSPLAGGAGYEQYF.

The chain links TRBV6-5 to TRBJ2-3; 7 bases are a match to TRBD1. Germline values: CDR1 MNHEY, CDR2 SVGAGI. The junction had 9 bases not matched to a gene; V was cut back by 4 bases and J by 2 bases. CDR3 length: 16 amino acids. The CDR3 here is CASSSRYRGDTDTQYF. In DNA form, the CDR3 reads TGTGCCAGCAGTTCCCGGTACAGGGGCGACACAGATACGCAGTATTTT.

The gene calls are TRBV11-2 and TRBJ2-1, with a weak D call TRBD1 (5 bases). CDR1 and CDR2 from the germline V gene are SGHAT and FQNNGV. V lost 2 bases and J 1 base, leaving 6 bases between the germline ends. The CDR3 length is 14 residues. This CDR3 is CASSLQGSYNEQFF. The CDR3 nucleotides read TGTGCCAGCAGCTTACAGGGATCCTACAATGAGCAGTTCTTC.

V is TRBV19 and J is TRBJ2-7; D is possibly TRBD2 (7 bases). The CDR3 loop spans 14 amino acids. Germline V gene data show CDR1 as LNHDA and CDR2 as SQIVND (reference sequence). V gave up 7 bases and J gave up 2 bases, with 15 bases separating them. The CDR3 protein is CASTRGGLTYEQYF. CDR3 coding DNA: TGTGCCAGTACTAGGGGGGGTTTAACCTACGAGCAGTACTTC.

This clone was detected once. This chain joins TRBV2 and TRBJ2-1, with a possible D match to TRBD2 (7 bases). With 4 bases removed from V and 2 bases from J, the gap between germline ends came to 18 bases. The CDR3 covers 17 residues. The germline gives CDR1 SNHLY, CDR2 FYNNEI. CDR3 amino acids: CASSGAGGRGTYNEQFF. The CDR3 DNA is TGTGCCAGCAGTGGAGCGGGTGGGAGGGGGACCTACAATGAGCAGTTCTTC.

CDR3: CASSATGTGDQPQHF. CDR3 nucleotides: TGTGCCAGCAGCGCCACCGGGACAGGGGATCAGCCCCAGCATTTT. V and J are TRBV9 and TRBJ1-5; 10 nucleotides match TRBD1. V trimming: 3 bases; J trimming: 5 bases; junction bases outside the gene matches: 5. Germline V CDR1 and CDR2: SGDLS, YYNGEE. The CDR3 is 15 residues long.

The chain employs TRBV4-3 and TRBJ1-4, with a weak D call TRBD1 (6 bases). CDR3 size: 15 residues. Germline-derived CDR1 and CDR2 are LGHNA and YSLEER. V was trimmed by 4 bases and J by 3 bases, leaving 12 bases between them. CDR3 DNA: TGCGCCAGCAGCCGACTGTGGGGGCCTAATGAAAAACTGTTTTTT. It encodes CASSRLWGPNEKLFF.

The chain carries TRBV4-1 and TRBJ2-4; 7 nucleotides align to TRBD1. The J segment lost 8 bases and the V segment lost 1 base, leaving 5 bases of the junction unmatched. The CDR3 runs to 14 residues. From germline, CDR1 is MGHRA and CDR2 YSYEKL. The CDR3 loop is CASSQGDRVDIQYF. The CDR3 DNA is TGCGCCAGCAGCCAAGGTGACAGGGTTGACATTCAGTACTTC.

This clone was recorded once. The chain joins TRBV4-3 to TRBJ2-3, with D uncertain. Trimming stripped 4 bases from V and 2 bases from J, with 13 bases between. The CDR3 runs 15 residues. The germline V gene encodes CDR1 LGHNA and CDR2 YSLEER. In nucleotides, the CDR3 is TGCGCCAGCAGCCCCAACTCCCATTTCACAGATACGCAGTATTTT. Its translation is CASSPNSHFTDTQYF.